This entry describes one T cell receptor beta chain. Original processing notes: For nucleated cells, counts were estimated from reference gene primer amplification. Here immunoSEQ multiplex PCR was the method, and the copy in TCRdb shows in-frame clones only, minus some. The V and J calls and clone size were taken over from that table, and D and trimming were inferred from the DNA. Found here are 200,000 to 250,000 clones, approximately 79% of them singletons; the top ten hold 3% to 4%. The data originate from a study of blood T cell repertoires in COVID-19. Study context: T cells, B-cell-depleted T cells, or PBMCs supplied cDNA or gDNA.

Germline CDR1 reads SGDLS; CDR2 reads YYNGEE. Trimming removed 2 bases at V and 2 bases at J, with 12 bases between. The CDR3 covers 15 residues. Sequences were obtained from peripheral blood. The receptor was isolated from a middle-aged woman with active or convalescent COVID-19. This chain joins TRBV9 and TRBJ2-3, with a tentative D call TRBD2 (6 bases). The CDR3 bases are TGTGCCAGCAGCGTTACAAGCGGGTTCACAGATACGCAGTATTTT. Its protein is CASSVTSGFTDTQYF.